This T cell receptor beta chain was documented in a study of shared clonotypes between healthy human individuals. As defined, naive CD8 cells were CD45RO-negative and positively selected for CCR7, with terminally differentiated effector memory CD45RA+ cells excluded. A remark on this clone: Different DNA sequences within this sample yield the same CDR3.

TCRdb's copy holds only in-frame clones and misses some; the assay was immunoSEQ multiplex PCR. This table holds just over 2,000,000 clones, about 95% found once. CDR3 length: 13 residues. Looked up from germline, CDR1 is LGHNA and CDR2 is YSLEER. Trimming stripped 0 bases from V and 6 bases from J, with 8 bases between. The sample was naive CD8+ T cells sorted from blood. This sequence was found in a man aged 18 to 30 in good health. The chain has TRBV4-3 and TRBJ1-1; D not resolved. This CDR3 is CASSQDVAAEAFF. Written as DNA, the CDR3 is TGCGCCAGCAGCCAAGATGTCGCGGCTGAAGCTTTCTTT.